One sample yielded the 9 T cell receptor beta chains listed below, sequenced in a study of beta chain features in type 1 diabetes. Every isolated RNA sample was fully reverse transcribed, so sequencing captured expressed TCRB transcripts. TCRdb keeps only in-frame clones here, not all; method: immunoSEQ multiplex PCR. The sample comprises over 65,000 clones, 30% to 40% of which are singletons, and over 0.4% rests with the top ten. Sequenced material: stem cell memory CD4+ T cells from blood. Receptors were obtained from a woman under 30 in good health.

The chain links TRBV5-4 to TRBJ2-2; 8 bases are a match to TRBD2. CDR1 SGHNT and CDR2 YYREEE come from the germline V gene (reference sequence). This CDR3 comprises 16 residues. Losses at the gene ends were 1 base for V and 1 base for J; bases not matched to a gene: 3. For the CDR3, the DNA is TGTGCCAGCAGCTTGTTTGCGGGAGGGAACACCGGGGAGCTGTTTTTT. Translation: CASSLFAGGNTGELFF. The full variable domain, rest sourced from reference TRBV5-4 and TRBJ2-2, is ETGVTQSPTHLIKTRGQQVTLRCSSQSGHNTVSWYQQALGQGPQFIFQYYREEENGRGNFPPRFSGLQFPNYSSELNVNALELDDSALYLCASSLFAGGNTGELFFGEGSRLTVL.

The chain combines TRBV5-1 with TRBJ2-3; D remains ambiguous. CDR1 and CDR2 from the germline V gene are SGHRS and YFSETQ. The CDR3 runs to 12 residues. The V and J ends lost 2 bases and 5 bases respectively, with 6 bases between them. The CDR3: CASSLARDTQYF. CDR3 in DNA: TGCGCCAGCAGCTTAGCGCGAGATACGCAGTATTTT. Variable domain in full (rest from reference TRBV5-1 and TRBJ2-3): KAGVTQTPRYLIKTRGQQVTLSCSPISGHRSVSWYQQTPGQGLQFLFEYFSETQRNKGNFPGRFSGRQFSNSRSEMNVSTLELGDSALYLCASSLARDTQYFGPGTRLTVL.

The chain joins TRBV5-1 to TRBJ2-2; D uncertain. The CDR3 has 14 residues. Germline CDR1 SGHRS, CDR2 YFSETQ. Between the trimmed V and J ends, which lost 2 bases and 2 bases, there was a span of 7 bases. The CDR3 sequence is CASSLRSNTGELFF. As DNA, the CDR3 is TGCGCCAGCAGCTTAAGGAGTAACACCGGGGAGCTGTTTTTT.

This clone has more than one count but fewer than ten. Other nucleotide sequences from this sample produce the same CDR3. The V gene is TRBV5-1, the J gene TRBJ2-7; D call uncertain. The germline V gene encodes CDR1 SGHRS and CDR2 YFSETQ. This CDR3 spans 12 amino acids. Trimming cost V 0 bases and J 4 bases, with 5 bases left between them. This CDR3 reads CASSLDRYEQYF. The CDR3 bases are TGCGCCAGCAGCTTGGACCGGTACGAGCAGTACTTC.

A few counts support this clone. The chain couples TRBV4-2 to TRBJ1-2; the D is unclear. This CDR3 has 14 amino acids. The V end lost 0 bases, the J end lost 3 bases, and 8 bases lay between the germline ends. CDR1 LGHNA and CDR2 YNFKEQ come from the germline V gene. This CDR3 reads CASSQDKHDYGYTF. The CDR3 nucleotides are TGTGCCAGCAGCCAAGATAAACACGACTATGGCTACACCTTC.

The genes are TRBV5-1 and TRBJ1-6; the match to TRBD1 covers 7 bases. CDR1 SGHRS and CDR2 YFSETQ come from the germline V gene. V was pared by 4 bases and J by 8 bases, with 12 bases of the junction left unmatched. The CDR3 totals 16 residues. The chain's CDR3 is CASSPTSGQVYSPLHF. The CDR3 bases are TGCGCCAGCAGCCCTACCTCCGGACAGGTTTATTCACCCCTCCACTTT.

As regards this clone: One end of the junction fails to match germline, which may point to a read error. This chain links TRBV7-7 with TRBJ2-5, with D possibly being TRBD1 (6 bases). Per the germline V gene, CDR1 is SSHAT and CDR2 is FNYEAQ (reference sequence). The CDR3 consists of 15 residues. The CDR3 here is CASSSQGSHQETQYF. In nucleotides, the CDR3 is TGTGCTAGCAGCTCCCAGGGGTCCCACCAAGAGACCCAGTACTTC.

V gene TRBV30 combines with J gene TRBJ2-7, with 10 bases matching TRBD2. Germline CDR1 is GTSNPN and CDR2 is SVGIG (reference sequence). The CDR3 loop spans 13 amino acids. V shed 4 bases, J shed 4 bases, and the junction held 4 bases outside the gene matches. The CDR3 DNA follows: TGTGCCTGGAAGTCAGCGGGAGGGTACGAGCAGTACTTC. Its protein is CAWKSAGGYEQYF.

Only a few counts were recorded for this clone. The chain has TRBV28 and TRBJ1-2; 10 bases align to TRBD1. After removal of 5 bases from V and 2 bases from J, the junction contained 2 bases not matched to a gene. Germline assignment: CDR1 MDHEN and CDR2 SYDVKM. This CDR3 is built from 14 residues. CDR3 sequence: CASSPGQGNYGYTF. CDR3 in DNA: TGTGCCAGCAGTCCGGGACAGGGGAACTATGGCTACACCTTC.